The clone carrying this TCR beta chain turned up a few times. Antigen specificity is unknown. This specimen belongs to a study of response to subunit inactivated influenza vaccine. TCRdb re-derived calls from the RT-PCR reads in MiXCR, one entry per CDR3 protein. This table holds about 300,000 distinct CDR3 sequences, about a fifth found once. General observations from the study: T cells newly recruited by each seasonal influenza vaccination are few, the authors suggested.

From germline, CDR1 is MDHEN and CDR2 SYDVKM. V dropped 2 bases and J dropped 12 bases, with 17 bases sitting between them. CDR3 size: 13 residues. V is TRBV28 and J is TRBJ2-7, with unresolved D. The sequences come from PBMCs from blood, collected about 20 months after vaccination. The clonotype originates from a man in his fifties or sixties who received an inactivated influenza vaccine. The CDR3 protein is CASSLGSPLTRYF. In nucleotides, the CDR3 is TGTGCCAGCAGTTTAGGATCTCCACTGACCAGGTACTTC.